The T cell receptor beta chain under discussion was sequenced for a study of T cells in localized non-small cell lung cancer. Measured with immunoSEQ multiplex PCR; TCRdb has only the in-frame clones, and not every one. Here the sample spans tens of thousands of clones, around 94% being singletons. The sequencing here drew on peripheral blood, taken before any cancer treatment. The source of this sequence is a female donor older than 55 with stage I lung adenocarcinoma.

CDR3 sequence reads: CASSRTAGANQETQYF. CDR3 coding DNA: TGTGCCAGCTCTCGGACGGCGGGGGCCAACCAAGAGACCCAGTACTTC. The chain is built from TRBV7-8 and TRBJ2-5; a weak D match, TRBD2 (7 bases). Per germline, CDR1 SGHVS and CDR2 FQNEAQ. With 8 bases removed from V and 0 bases from J, the gap between germline ends came to 19 bases. This CDR3 contains 16 residues.